These T cell receptor beta chains were read from a single sample in a study of blood T cell repertoires in COVID-19. Produced via immunoSEQ multiplex PCR; TCRdb's table is partial and in-frame only. The table has about 340,000 clones, around 82% seen once. Sequenced input: peripheral blood. The receptors derive from a young man with active or convalescent COVID-19. Each CDR3 is given with its conserved first and last residue. Each record gives: CDR3 protein, CDR3 DNA, clone size, CDR3 length, J gene, V gene, D gene. D genes are given only for firm matches. A clone size is listed for some rows: how often the clone was seen (once, few, many), or a class if it is expanded.

CATSGLLTDTQYF TGTGCCACCTCGGGACTTCTCACAGATACGCAGTATTTT . 13 TRBJ2-3 TRBV19 .
CASSVTGVSPLHF TGTGCCAGCAGCGTCACAGGGGTCTCACCCCTCCACTTT . 13 TRBJ1-6 TRBV7-2 TRBD1
CASSTAGLQGNTEAFF TGTGCCAGTAGTACCGCTGGCCTCCAGGGGAACACTGAAGCTTTCTTT . 16 TRBJ1-1 TRBV19 .
CASSIGPGAGYGYTF TGTGCCAGTAGTATCGGCCCAGGGGCGGGCTATGGCTACACCTTC . 15 TRBJ1-2 TRBV19 .
CASSALGGLDTGELFF TGTGCCAGCAGTGCACTGGGGGGTCTGGACACCGGGGAGCTGTTTTTT . 16 TRBJ2-2 TRBV28 .
CASSSVRAGGANVLTF TGTGCCAGCAGTTCCGTGAGAGCTGGTGGGGCCAACGTCCTGACTTTC few 16 TRBJ2-6 TRBV6-2/TRBV6-3 .
CASSHPLAGDGNEQFF TGTGCCAGCAGCCATCCCCTAGCGGGAGATGGCAATGAGCAGTTCTTC . 16 TRBJ2-1 TRBV11-3 TRBD2
CASSPDGLGPYEQYF TGTGCCAGCAGCCCAGACGGATTGGGCCCCTACGAGCAGTACTTC few 15 TRBJ2-7 TRBV11-1 .
CASSLAGGTYNEQFF TGTGCCAGCAGCTTGGCAGGGGGCACCTACAATGAGCAGTTCTTC . 15 TRBJ2-1 TRBV7-9 TRBD1
CAWSRGTEAFF TGTGCCTGGAGTCGCGGCACTGAAGCTTTCTTT once 11 TRBJ1-1 TRBV30 .
CASSLGSGGAGVEETQYF TGCGCCAGCAGCTTGGGAAGCGGGGGAGCGGGGGTTGAAGAGACCCAGTACTTC . 18 TRBJ2-5 TRBV5-1 TRBD2
CASMEEYEQYF TGTGCCAGCATGGAGGAGTACGAGCAGTACTTC . 11 TRBJ2-7 TRBV2 .
CATRTVATNEKLFF TGTGCCACGCGGACAGTTGCAACTAATGAAAAACTGTTTTTT few 14 TRBJ1-4 TRBV10-3 .
CASSDGQGQPQHF TGTGCCAGCAGCGATGGGCAGGGGCAGCCCCAGCATTTT . 13 TRBJ1-5 TRBV9 .
CASSLTSTEQFF TGTGCCAGCAGCCTGACTAGTACTGAGCAGTTCTTC . 12 TRBJ2-1 TRBV28 .
CASSFRGQPHGYTF TGTGCCAGCAGCTTCCGTGGACAGCCCCATGGCTACACCTTC few 14 TRBJ1-2 TRBV7-8 .
CASSEVGGRGNSPLHF TGTGCCAGCAGTGAAGTGGGTGGGAGGGGTAATTCACCCCTCCACTTT . 16 TRBJ1-6 TRBV6-1 .
CASSPTQTGELFF TGTGCCAGCAGCCCAACACAGACCGGGGAGCTGTTTTTT . 13 TRBJ2-2 TRBV7-2 .
CASSVEGTDFEKLFF TGTGCCAGCAGCGTAGAAGGGACAGATTTTGAAAAACTGTTTTTT . 15 TRBJ1-4 TRBV9 TRBD1
CASSLLTGLRYEQYF TGCGCCAGCAGCTTGTTGACAGGGCTACGCTACGAGCAGTACTTC . 15 TRBJ2-7 TRBV5-1 TRBD1
CASSFSGERYEQFF TGCGCCAGCAGCTTCTCCGGGGAGAGGTACGAGCAGTTCTTC . 14 TRBJ2-1 TRBV5-1 .
CASSHEFGGKAFF TGTGCCAGCAGCCATGAATTTGGAGGGAAAGCTTTCTTT . 13 TRBJ1-1 TRBV14 .
CASRYRTGDQGNTIYF TGTGCCAGCAGATATAGGACAGGGGACCAGGGAAACACCATATATTTT . 16 TRBJ1-3 TRBV2 TRBD1
CASSIEYNEQFF TGTGCCAGTAGTATCGAGTACAATGAGCAGTTCTTC . 12 TRBJ2-1 TRBV19 .
CASSGGFINSPLHF TGTGCCAGCAGTGGCGGGTTTATCAATTCACCCCTCCACTTT . 14 TRBJ1-6 TRBV27 .
CASSSKTSSYNEQFF TGTGCCAGCAGCTCAAAGACTAGCTCCTACAATGAGCAGTTCTTC . 15 TRBJ2-1 TRBV7-7 .
CASSLLQGEGYTF TGTGCCAGCAGCTTATTACAGGGGGAAGGCTACACCTTC . 13 TRBJ1-2 TRBV7-2 TRBD1
CASSLGTGVTEAFF TGTGCCAGCAGTTTAGGGACAGGGGTTACTGAAGCTTTCTTT . 14 TRBJ1-1 TRBV28 TRBD1
CASSFLSRGDTQYF TGTGCCAGCAGCTTCTTGAGTCGCGGTGATACGCAGTATTTT once 14 TRBJ2-3 TRBV7-3 .
CASSQGLAIHEQFF TGTGCCAGCAGCCAAGGCCTAGCGATCCATGAGCAGTTCTTC . 14 TRBJ2-1 TRBV3-1/TRBV3-2 .
CASSLAGSETQYF TGTGCCAGCAGCTTAGCCGGGTCGGAGACCCAGTACTTC . 13 TRBJ2-5 TRBV7-6 .
CSVRAGTGTYLYEQYF TGCAGCGTGCGGGCCGGGACAGGGACTTACCTCTACGAGCAGTACTTC . 16 TRBJ2-7 TRBV29-1 TRBD1
CASSPGLSSSTDTQYF TGTGCCAGCAGCCCGGGACTATCTTCTAGCACAGATACGCAGTATTTT . 16 TRBJ2-3 TRBV11-3 TRBD2